The rows below give T cell receptor beta chains drawn from one sample of a study of control samples from healthy donors and cancer patients. Profiled with immunoSEQ multiplex PCR; TCRdb holds only in-frame clones, not every one. The table shows around 100,000 clones, with around 89% occurring only once. The sample consisted of PBMCs. The receptor set was obtained from a man in his fifties or sixties with lung cancer. Both conserved end residues are part of each CDR3. D genes are given only for firm matches. Only some rows state a clone size, as once, few, many or a class for expanded clones.

>TRBV9|TRBD1|TRBJ1-6|once
CASSVAYSTGRSPLHF
TGTGCCAGCAGCGTAGCGTACTCGACAGGGAGATCACCCCTCCACTTT
>TRBV5-1|TRBD2|TRBJ2-1|-
CASSLAGSSYNEQFF
TGCGCCAGCAGTCTAGCGGGTTCCTCCTACAATGAGCAGTTCTTC
>TRBV5-1|-|TRBJ2-1|-
CASSLPRTGQVSSYNEQFF
TGCGCCAGCAGCTTGCCCCGGACTGGGCAGGTAAGCTCCTACAATGAGCAGTTCTTC
>TRBV24-1|TRBD1|TRBJ2-2|-
CATSDSGQAGAGELFF
TGTGCCACCAGTGATTCGGGACAGGCTGGCGCCGGGGAGCTGTTTTTT
>TRBV5-1|TRBD2|TRBJ2-7|-
CASSNSGGTSSYEQYF
TGCGCCAGCAGCAATAGCGGGGGGACGAGCTCCTACGAGCAGTACTTC
>TRBV4-2|TRBD2|TRBJ2-5|-
CASSETSGQETQYF
TGTGCCAGCAGCGAAACTAGCGGTCAAGAGACCCAGTACTTC
>TRBV7-3|-|TRBJ1-2|-
CASSLSLSGDGYTF
TGTGCCAGCAGCTTAAGTCTTTCAGGGGACGGCTACACCTTC
>TRBV5-1|TRBD1|TRBJ1-2|-
CASSQDRNYGYTF
TGCGCCAGCAGCCAGGACAGGAACTATGGCTACACCTTC
>TRBV5-1|TRBD2|TRBJ2-2|-
CASSPLAGGGTGELFF
TGCGCCAGCAGCCCTCTAGCGGGGGGGGGCACCGGGGAGCTGTTTTTT
>TRBV11-2|-|TRBJ1-2|-
CASSPDAGVGYTF
TGTGCCAGCAGCCCCGATGCAGGGGTGGGCTACACCTTC
>TRBV7-2|-|TRBJ2-3|-
CASSGGTDTQYF
TGTGCCAGCAGCGGGGGCACAGATACGCAGTATTTT
>TRBV19|-|TRBJ1-5|once
CASSIVSGAVQPQHF
TGTGCCAGTAGTATAGTGTCCGGGGCGGTTCAGCCCCAGCATTTT
>TRBV10-3|-|TRBJ2-7|medium-sized
CAIRSEENYEQYF
TGTGCCATCCGCTCCGAGGAGAACTACGAGCAGTACTTC
>TRBV7-9|TRBD1|TRBJ1-2|-
CASSLATGVNYGYTF
TGTGCCAGCAGCCTTGCGACAGGGGTCAACTATGGCTACACCTTC
>TRBV7-6|-|TRBJ2-5|few
CASRLATRGEETQYF
TGTGCCAGCAGACTGGCCACGCGGGGTGAAGAGACCCAGTACTTC
>TRBV10-2|TRBD2|TRBJ2-5|-
CASSAGSSGGGETQYF
TGCGCCAGCAGTGCGGGGTCTAGCGGGGGAGGGGAGACCCAGTACTTC
>TRBV29-1|-|TRBJ1-3|-
CSVNPHGDSGNTIYF
TGCAGCGTTAACCCGCACGGAGACTCTGGAAACACCATATATTTT
>TRBV9|-|TRBJ1-2|-
CASSVDQGKSYGYTF
TGTGCCAGCAGCGTAGATCAGGGGAAATCCTATGGCTACACCTTC
>TRBV7-9|-|TRBJ1-6|-
CASSLTVNNSPLHF
TGTGCCAGCAGCTTGACAGTAAATAATTCACCCCTCCACTTT
>TRBV7-9|-|TRBJ1-1|once
CASSSGAWNTEAFF
TGTGCCAGCAGCTCAGGGGCCTGGAACACTGAAGCTTTCTTT
>TRBV24-1|TRBD1|TRBJ2-2|-
CATSDTYRGHTGELFF
TGTGCCACCAGTGACACGTACAGGGGCCACACCGGGGAGCTGTTTTTT
>TRBV10-2|-|TRBJ1-2|-
CASSVSGGAQGGFYGYTF
TGCGCCAGCAGCGTATCCGGAGGGGCCCAGGGAGGCTTCTATGGCTACACCTTC
>TRBV19|TRBD1|TRBJ1-1|-
CATSSQGRGRTEAFF
TGTGCCACTTCGTCACAGGGGAGAGGGCGGACTGAAGCTTTCTTT
>TRBV30|-|TRBJ1-4|-
CAWRRALGTEKLFF
TGTGCCTGGAGGCGAGCTCTGGGGACCGAAAAACTGTTTTTT
>TRBV7-9|-|TRBJ1-2|once
CASSPSEQGNYGYTF
TGTGCCAGCAGCCCTAGTGAACAAGGGAACTATGGCTACACCTTC
>TRBV27|-|TRBJ1-2|once
CASSFAGGGIYGYTF
TGTGCCAGCAGTTTTGCGGGTGGGGGTATCTATGGCTACACCTTC
>TRBV3-1/TRBV3-2|-|TRBJ1-2|-
CASSPNLSQNYGYTF
TGTGCCAGCAGCCCGAACCTTAGTCAGAACTATGGCTACACCTTC
>TRBV10-3|-|TRBJ2-3|-
CAIGRGGQADTQYF
TGTGCCATCGGAAGGGGGGGGCAGGCAGATACGCAGTATTTT
>TRBV14|-|TRBJ1-1|-
CASSHDRINTEAFF
TGTGCCAGCAGCCACGACAGAATTAACACTGAAGCTTTCTTT
>TRBV4-1|-|TRBJ2-7|-
CASSHGASYEQYF
TGCGCCAGCAGCCACGGGGCCTCCTACGAGCAGTACTTC
>TRBV7-8|TRBD1|TRBJ1-1|-
CASSIRTGKDTAMKAFF
TGTGCCAGCAGCATTCGGACAGGGAAGGACACCGCTATGAAAGCTTTCTTT
>TRBV3-1/TRBV3-2|-|TRBJ1-4|-
CASSLQGSNEKLFF
TGTGCCAGCAGCCTACAGGGAAGCAATGAAAAACTGTTTTTT
>TRBV9|TRBD1|TRBJ1-2|-
CASSARDSYGYTF
TGTGCCAGCAGCGCCCGGGACAGCTATGGCTACACCTTC
>TRBV12-3/TRBV12-4|TRBD1|TRBJ2-5|-
CASSWDRQETQYF
TGTGCCAGCAGCTGGGACAGACAAGAGACCCAGTACTTC
>TRBV30|-|TRBJ2-1|-
CAWSPYNEQFF
TGTGCCTGGAGCCCCTACAATGAGCAGTTCTTC